These T cell receptor beta chains were read from a single sample in a study of control samples from healthy donors and cancer patients. This table comes from immunoSEQ multiplex PCR, and its TCRdb copy is limited to in-frame clones, with some not included. The sample records 120,000 or so clones, 91% being singletons. The sample consisted of blood. These receptors were obtained from a man between 18 and 35 years old in good health. Each CDR3 is given with its conserved first and last residue. The D gene is left open where the match is weak. For some rows the clone size is stated as once, few or many, or as a class when expanded; others skip it.

d_call: NA; clone_size: NA; v_call: TRBV12-5; j_call: TRBJ1-5; cdr3_aa: CASGLPGRGDRPQPQHF; cdr3_nt: TGTGCTAGTGGTTTGCCAGGCCGGGGAGATAGGCCCCAGCCCCAGCATTTT
d_call: NA; clone_size: few; v_call: TRBV2; j_call: TRBJ2-3; cdr3_aa: CASSAERARDTQYF; cdr3_nt: TGTGCCAGCAGTGCCGAGCGGGCTAGAGATACGCAGTATTTT
d_call: TRBD1; clone_size: NA; v_call: TRBV9; j_call: TRBJ2-7; cdr3_aa: CASSPRGGQGAAGEQYF; cdr3_nt: TGTGCCAGCAGCCCACGTGGGGGACAGGGGGCTGCGGGAGAGCAGTACTTC
d_call: NA; clone_size: NA; v_call: TRBV19; j_call: TRBJ1-1; cdr3_aa: CASRATDGNTEAFF; cdr3_nt: TGTGCCAGTAGGGCAACCGATGGGAACACTGAAGCTTTCTTT
d_call: NA; clone_size: NA; v_call: TRBV6-6; j_call: TRBJ1-4; cdr3_aa: CASSYQGANEKLFF; cdr3_nt: TGTGCCAGCAGTTACCAGGGAGCTAATGAAAAACTGTTTTTT
d_call: NA; clone_size: NA; v_call: TRBV7-6; j_call: TRBJ2-7; cdr3_aa: CASSSPGQSYEQYF; cdr3_nt: TGTGCCAGCAGCTCCCCCGGACAGTCCTACGAGCAGTACTTC
d_call: TRBD2; clone_size: NA; v_call: TRBV5-1; j_call: TRBJ2-7; cdr3_aa: CASSFIGGAYEQYF; cdr3_nt: TGCGCCAGCAGCTTCATTGGGGGGGCCTACGAGCAGTACTTC
d_call: NA; clone_size: NA; v_call: TRBV5-6; j_call: TRBJ2-7; cdr3_aa: CASSVIPGASSYEQYF; cdr3_nt: TGTGCCAGCAGCGTCATCCCGGGGGCTTCCTCCTACGAGCAGTACTTC
d_call: NA; clone_size: NA; v_call: TRBV7-9; j_call: TRBJ1-2; cdr3_aa: CASSLGPYGYTF; cdr3_nt: TGTGCCAGCAGCTTAGGACCGTATGGCTACACCTTC
d_call: NA; clone_size: NA; v_call: TRBV12-3/TRBV12-4; j_call: TRBJ2-1; cdr3_aa: CASSFRGEQFF; cdr3_nt: TGTGCCAGCAGTTTTCGCGGAGAGCAGTTCTTC
d_call: TRBD1; clone_size: NA; v_call: TRBV7-9; j_call: TRBJ1-1; cdr3_aa: CASSAGQPNTEAFF; cdr3_nt: TGTGCCAGCAGCGCGGGACAGCCGAACACTGAAGCTTTCTTT
d_call: NA; clone_size: NA; v_call: TRBV24-1; j_call: TRBJ2-2; cdr3_aa: CATSDSRTLTGELFF; cdr3_nt: TGTGCCACCAGTGACTCGAGGACCCTAACCGGGGAGCTGTTTTTT
d_call: NA; clone_size: once; v_call: TRBV10-3; j_call: TRBJ1-5; cdr3_aa: CAISESTVRNQPQHF; cdr3_nt: TGTGCCATCAGTGAGTCGACAGTTCGGAATCAGCCCCAGCATTTT
d_call: TRBD1; clone_size: NA; v_call: TRBV2; j_call: TRBJ1-1; cdr3_aa: CASSEARTGGLGEAFF; cdr3_nt: TGTGCCAGCAGTGAAGCACGGACAGGGGGCTTGGGTGAAGCTTTCTTT
d_call: TRBD2; clone_size: NA; v_call: TRBV2; j_call: TRBJ2-5; cdr3_aa: CASSEASGGAGETQYF; cdr3_nt: TGTGCCAGCAGTGAAGCTAGCGGGGGGGCGGGGGAGACCCAGTACTTC
d_call: NA; clone_size: once; v_call: TRBV6-1; j_call: TRBJ1-6; cdr3_aa: CASSPGVSREPLHF; cdr3_nt: TGTGCCAGCAGTCCCGGGGTTTCTCGCGAACCCCTCCACTTT
d_call: NA; clone_size: NA; v_call: TRBV7-7; j_call: TRBJ2-5; cdr3_aa: CASSLVVEETQYF; cdr3_nt: TGTGCCAGCAGCCTGGTGGTAGAAGAGACCCAGTACTTC
d_call: NA; clone_size: NA; v_call: TRBV6-5; j_call: TRBJ2-7; cdr3_aa: CASSYSSRVYEQYF; cdr3_nt: TGTGCCAGCAGTTACAGTTCCAGGGTTTACGAGCAGTACTTC
d_call: NA; clone_size: NA; v_call: TRBV2; j_call: TRBJ1-2; cdr3_aa: CASKGRANYGYTF; cdr3_nt: TGTGCCAGCAAGGGCAGAGCTAACTATGGCTACACCTTC
d_call: TRBD2; clone_size: NA; v_call: TRBV4-1; j_call: TRBJ2-5; cdr3_aa: CASSGITSGVLETQYF; cdr3_nt: TGCGCCAGCAGCGGGATTACTAGCGGGGTTTTAGAGACCCAGTACTTC
d_call: NA; clone_size: NA; v_call: TRBV6-4; j_call: TRBJ1-6; cdr3_aa: CASSAGEANSPLHF; cdr3_nt: TGTGCCAGCAGTGCCGGGGAAGCCAATTCACCCCTCCACTTT
d_call: TRBD1; clone_size: once; v_call: TRBV2; j_call: TRBJ1-1; cdr3_aa: CASRDRTGMTEAFF; cdr3_nt: TGTGCCAGCAGGGATCGGACAGGGATGACTGAAGCTTTCTTT
d_call: NA; clone_size: NA; v_call: TRBV25-1; j_call: TRBJ1-2; cdr3_aa: CASSDSDSYGYTF; cdr3_nt: TGTGCCAGCAGTGACTCGGACAGCTATGGCTACACCTTC
d_call: TRBD2; clone_size: NA; v_call: TRBV30; j_call: TRBJ2-5; cdr3_aa: CAWSVLGPGGTQYF; cdr3_nt: TGTGCCTGGAGTGTACTAGGCCCGGGGGGGACCCAGTACTTC
d_call: NA; clone_size: NA; v_call: TRBV4-2; j_call: TRBJ2-7; cdr3_aa: CASSQSGTAPYEQYF; cdr3_nt: TGTGCCAGCAGCCAGTCCGGGACTGCCCCCTACGAGCAGTACTTC
d_call: TRBD1; clone_size: NA; v_call: TRBV5-5; j_call: TRBJ2-5; cdr3_aa: CASSADRGRSLQETQYF; cdr3_nt: TGTGCCAGCAGCGCGGACAGGGGTCGAAGCCTTCAAGAGACCCAGTACTTC
d_call: NA; clone_size: NA; v_call: TRBV7-9; j_call: TRBJ2-2; cdr3_aa: CASSWGTGELFF; cdr3_nt: TGTGCCAGCAGCTGGGGTACCGGGGAGCTGTTTTTT
d_call: TRBD2; clone_size: NA; v_call: TRBV6-5; j_call: TRBJ2-1; cdr3_aa: CASARAGRSYNEQFF; cdr3_nt: TGTGCCAGCGCGAGAGCGGGGCGATCCTACAATGAGCAGTTCTTC
d_call: NA; clone_size: NA; v_call: TRBV15; j_call: TRBJ2-7; cdr3_aa: CATSRGGTAYEQYF; cdr3_nt: TGTGCCACCAGCAGAGGCGGGACAGCCTACGAGCAGTACTTC
d_call: NA; clone_size: NA; v_call: TRBV6-5; j_call: TRBJ1-5; cdr3_aa: CASSRDPGMVQPQHF; cdr3_nt: TGTGCCAGCAGTCGGGACCCTGGCATGGTTCAGCCCCAGCATTTT
d_call: NA; clone_size: NA; v_call: TRBV24-1; j_call: TRBJ2-1; cdr3_aa: CATSDLGVSGNEQFF; cdr3_nt: TGTGCCACCAGTGATTTAGGGGTAAGCGGGAATGAGCAGTTCTTC
d_call: TRBD1; clone_size: NA; v_call: TRBV7-9; j_call: TRBJ2-5; cdr3_aa: CASSPTGYQETQYF; cdr3_nt: TGTGCCAGCAGCCCGACAGGGTACCAAGAGACCCAGTACTTC
d_call: NA; clone_size: once; v_call: TRBV13; j_call: TRBJ1-3; cdr3_aa: CASSPQSGGSGNTIYF; cdr3_nt: TGTGCCAGCAGCCCGCAGTCGGGTGGCTCTGGAAACACCATATATTTT
d_call: TRBD1; clone_size: once; v_call: TRBV11-2; j_call: TRBJ1-5; cdr3_aa: CASSPGTGKNQPQHF; cdr3_nt: TGTGCCAGCAGCCCAGGGACAGGGAAGAATCAGCCCCAGCATTTT
d_call: NA; clone_size: NA; v_call: TRBV9; j_call: TRBJ1-2; cdr3_aa: CASSARDDPNYGYTF; cdr3_nt: TGTGCCAGCAGCGCCCGGGACGACCCTAACTATGGCTACACCTTC
d_call: NA; clone_size: NA; v_call: TRBV5-4; j_call: TRBJ2-3; cdr3_aa: CASSLGSKGTDTQYF; cdr3_nt: TGTGCCAGCAGCTTGGGGTCGAAGGGCACAGATACGCAGTATTTT
d_call: NA; clone_size: NA; v_call: TRBV18; j_call: TRBJ1-1; cdr3_aa: CASSPRGNTEAFF; cdr3_nt: TGTGCCAGCTCACCGCGGGGAAACACTGAAGCTTTCTTT
d_call: NA; clone_size: NA; v_call: TRBV7-9; j_call: TRBJ2-3; cdr3_aa: CASSSEGYTQYF; cdr3_nt: TGTGCCAGCAGCTCAGAGGGTTATACGCAGTATTTT
d_call: NA; clone_size: NA; v_call: TRBV5-1; j_call: TRBJ2-2; cdr3_aa: CASSLGGGGELFF; cdr3_nt: TGCGCCAGCAGCTTGGGAGGAGGCGGGGAGCTGTTTTTT
d_call: NA; clone_size: NA; v_call: TRBV5-4; j_call: TRBJ1-2; cdr3_aa: CASSFMGGGGYTF; cdr3_nt: TGTGCCAGCAGCTTCATGGGGGGCGGTGGCTACACCTTC
d_call: NA; clone_size: NA; v_call: TRBV7-2; j_call: TRBJ2-4; cdr3_aa: CASSLRHLIAKNIQYF; cdr3_nt: TGTGCCAGCAGCCTCCGACACTTAATAGCCAAAAACATTCAGTACTTC
d_call: TRBD1; clone_size: NA; v_call: TRBV6-5; j_call: TRBJ2-5; cdr3_aa: CASTVTGLGETQYF; cdr3_nt: TGTGCCAGCACCGTGACAGGGTTGGGGGAGACCCAGTACTTC
d_call: NA; clone_size: NA; v_call: TRBV12-5; j_call: TRBJ2-7; cdr3_aa: CASGLVTGHEQYF; cdr3_nt: TGTGCTAGTGGTTTGGTAACCGGTCACGAGCAGTACTTC
d_call: NA; clone_size: once; v_call: TRBV29-1; j_call: TRBJ2-3; cdr3_aa: CSYVARPTTDTQYF; cdr3_nt: TGCAGCTATGTCGCCAGACCCACCACAGATACGCAGTATTTT
d_call: NA; clone_size: NA; v_call: TRBV7-9; j_call: TRBJ2-7; cdr3_aa: CASSLANYEQYF; cdr3_nt: TGTGCCAGCAGCTTGGCCAACTACGAGCAGTACTTC
d_call: NA; clone_size: NA; v_call: TRBV3-1/TRBV3-2; j_call: TRBJ2-5; cdr3_aa: CASSQPTFGAWETQYF; cdr3_nt: TGTGCCAGCAGCCAACCCACCTTTGGGGCGTGGGAGACCCAGTACTTC
d_call: NA; clone_size: few; v_call: TRBV27; j_call: TRBJ1-5; cdr3_aa: CASSLAPYGQPQHF; cdr3_nt: TGTGCCAGCAGTTTGGCGCCATACGGTCAGCCCCAGCATTTT
d_call: TRBD2; clone_size: NA; v_call: TRBV3-1/TRBV3-2; j_call: TRBJ2-5; cdr3_aa: CASSQGAGDQETQYF; cdr3_nt: TGTGCCAGCAGCCAGGGAGCGGGGGATCAAGAGACCCAGTACTTC
d_call: TRBD1; clone_size: NA; v_call: TRBV9; j_call: TRBJ2-5; cdr3_aa: CASSPTTGGWETQYF; cdr3_nt: TGTGCCAGCAGCCCTACTACAGGGGGATGGGAGACCCAGTACTTC
d_call: TRBD1; clone_size: NA; v_call: TRBV7-9; j_call: TRBJ1-2; cdr3_aa: CASSGGQNYGYTF; cdr3_nt: TGTGCCAGCAGCGGGGGACAGAACTATGGCTACACCTTC
d_call: TRBD1; clone_size: NA; v_call: TRBV30; j_call: TRBJ1-1; cdr3_aa: CAWWDSNTEAFF; cdr3_nt: TGTGCCTGGTGGGACAGTAACACTGAAGCTTTCTTT
d_call: NA; clone_size: NA; v_call: TRBV6-6; j_call: TRBJ1-2; cdr3_aa: CASSYSGQGNYGYTF; cdr3_nt: TGTGCCAGCAGTTACTCGGGGCAGGGGAACTATGGCTACACCTTC
d_call: NA; clone_size: NA; v_call: TRBV7-9; j_call: TRBJ1-2; cdr3_aa: CASSLLYRDGYTF; cdr3_nt: TGTGCCAGCAGCCTCCTATACAGGGATGGCTACACCTTC
d_call: TRBD2; clone_size: NA; v_call: TRBV5-6; j_call: TRBJ2-7; cdr3_aa: CASSFRGGIGEQYF; cdr3_nt: TGTGCCAGCAGCTTCCGCGGGGGGATCGGCGAGCAGTACTTC
d_call: NA; clone_size: NA; v_call: TRBV5-1; j_call: TRBJ2-7; cdr3_aa: CASSLGYSYEQYF; cdr3_nt: TGCGCCAGCAGCTTGGGTTATTCCTACGAGCAGTACTTC
d_call: TRBD1; clone_size: NA; v_call: TRBV12-5; j_call: TRBJ2-1; cdr3_aa: CASGLGQGLNEQFF; cdr3_nt: TGTGCTAGTGGTTTAGGACAGGGGCTCAATGAGCAGTTCTTC
d_call: NA; clone_size: NA; v_call: TRBV2; j_call: TRBJ2-3; cdr3_aa: CASREGGDRPTDTQYF; cdr3_nt: TGTGCCAGCAGAGAAGGAGGCGACAGACCCACAGATACGCAGTATTTT
d_call: NA; clone_size: once; v_call: TRBV27; j_call: TRBJ1-6; cdr3_aa: CASSLRNYYNSPLHF; cdr3_nt: TGTGCCAGCAGTCTTCGGAATTACTATAATTCACCCCTCCACTTT
d_call: NA; clone_size: NA; v_call: TRBV19; j_call: TRBJ2-7; cdr3_aa: CASSTGQNSYEQYF; cdr3_nt: TGTGCCAGTAGTACCGGACAGAACTCCTACGAGCAGTACTTC
d_call: TRBD1; clone_size: few; v_call: TRBV10-3; j_call: TRBJ1-5; cdr3_aa: CAISETGGADQPQHF; cdr3_nt: TGTGCCATCAGTGAGACAGGGGGAGCCGATCAGCCCCAGCATTTT